Listed here are 20 T cell receptor beta chains from one sample, sequenced in a study of blood T cells in healthy people across ages. A second PCR, run for about 6 to 12 cycles, used a sample-barcoded 5' primer plus a J-beta primer mix. A single record per CDR3 protein comes from TCRdb applying MiXCR to the 5' RACE reads. The repertoire has about 830,000 distinct CDR3 sequences, 55% to 65% of them found once; the top ten carry 25% to 35%. The source material was blood. Receptors originate from a man aged 30-40 years in good health.

This chain connects TRBV25-1 to TRBJ2-3; D is ambiguous. This CDR3 contains 15 residues. With 2 bases removed from V and 5 bases from J, the gap between germline ends came to 14 bases. Germline V lookup: CDR1 MGHDK, CDR2 SYGVNS. The DNA of the CDR3 is TGTGCCAGCAGTGAACTAAGTCGACTCGGAGATACGCAGTATTTT. This sequence encodes CASSELSRLGDTQYF.

This clonotype was seen a single time. V and J are TRBV9 and TRBJ2-5; 9 bases line up with TRBD1. The V gene end was trimmed by 0 bases and the J gene end by 11 bases; junction bases not matched to a gene: 8. CDR1 and CDR2 (germline): SGDLS, YYNGEE. The CDR3 is made up of 14 amino acids. The CDR3 is CASSVEQGAREQYF. The DNA for the CDR3 is TGTGCCAGCAGCGTAGAACAGGGGGCGCGTGAGCAGTACTTC. Full variable domain (missing parts from reference TRBV9 and TRBJ2-5): DSGVTQTPKHLITATGQRVTLRCSPRSGDLSVYWYQQSLDQGLQFLIQYYNGEERAKGNILERFSAQQFPDLHSELNLSSLELGDSALYFCASSVEQGAREQYFGPGTRLLVL.

CDR3 in amino acids: CASSQDGTGGINTEAFF. The DNA of the CDR3 is TGCGCCAGCAGCCAAGATGGAACAGGGGGGATAAACACTGAAGCTTTCTTT. The chain couples TRBV4-1 to TRBJ1-1; 8 nucleotides agree with TRBD1. V was pared by 0 bases and J by 2 bases, with 8 bases of the junction left unmatched. The CDR3 runs 17 residues. CDR1 is MGHRA and CDR2 is YSYEKL in the germline V gene.

V gene TRBV15 combines with J gene TRBJ2-1; 10 positions match TRBD2. V dropped 9 bases and J dropped 6; count of bases not matched to a gene: 11. Per germline, CDR1 LNHNV and CDR2 YYDKDF (reference sequence). The CDR3 spans 15 residues. The CDR3 nucleotides are TGTGCCACTTCACCGGGACTAGCGTGGGGCAATGAGCAGTTCTTC. This encodes CATSPGLAWGNEQFF.

The J gene is TRBJ2-7, the V gene TRBV20-1; D possibly corresponds to TRBD2 (6 bases). CDR1 and CDR2 (germline): DFQATT, SNEGSKA (reference sequence). V was pared by 4 bases and J by 3 bases, with 13 bases between. This CDR3 is built from 13 residues. CDR3 loop: CSANPGSGYEQYF. DNA for the CDR3: TGCAGTGCTAACCCCGGTAGCGGCTACGAGCAGTACTTC.

This sequence joins TRBV5-5 and TRBJ2-5; TRBD1 is a possible D gene (6 bases). Trimming shortened V by 4 bases and J by 5 bases, and 18 bases separated the two germline ends. Germline V CDR1 and CDR2: SGHKS, YYEKEE (reference sequence). The CDR3 has 15 residues. In DNA, the CDR3 is TGTGCCAGCAGCCCAGGTGGTGGGGGCGTCGAGACCCAGTACTTC. As protein: CASSPGGGGVETQYF.

The V gene is TRBV30, the J gene TRBJ1-1; weak D call: TRBD1 (6 bases). The CDR3 is made up of 12 amino acids. Trimming cost V 2 bases and J 6 bases, with 10 bases left between them. CDR1 GTSNPN and CDR2 SVGIG come from the germline V gene (reference sequence). The CDR3 is CAWSIGGPEAFF. The DNA for the CDR3 is TGTGCCTGGAGTATTGGGGGCCCTGAAGCTTTCTTT.

The chain links TRBV7-9 to TRBJ2-4; no reliable D call. The J call is in doubt because the DNA end fits TRBJ2-7 better. CDR3 length equals 14 residues. The germline V gene has CDR1 SEHNR and CDR2 FQNEAQ (reference sequence). The DNA of the CDR3 is TGTGCCAGCAGCCCCGGAGCTGCGCCCCTCGAGCAGTACTTC. Translated, it gives CASSPGAAPLEQYF.

This clonotype was counted a few times. The chain combines TRBV20-1 with TRBJ2-4, with 9 bases matching TRBD2. V gave up 2 bases and J gave up 6 bases; unmatched junction bases: 11. There are 16 residues in the CDR3. CDR1 DFQATT and CDR2 SNEGSKA come from the germline V gene (reference sequence). The DNA of the CDR3 is TGCAGTGCTAGATACTACCTAGAGCGGGGGGCAAACATTCAGTACTTC. It codes for CSARYYLERGANIQYF.

This clonotype was seen only a few times. V gene TRBV7-4 combines with J gene TRBJ2-7; TRBD1 matches 10 bases. J gave up 5 bases and V 5 bases, and 9 bases lay outside the gene matches. Germline V gene sequence: CDR1 SGHVT, CDR2 SQSDAQ. The CDR3 has 15 residues. Here the CDR3 reads CASSTDRGRSDEQYF. In DNA form, the CDR3 reads TGTGCCAGCAGCACCGACAGGGGGCGTTCGGACGAGCAGTACTTC.

V and J are TRBV27 and TRBJ2-7; maybe TRBD1 (5 bases). Trimming took off 5 bases at V and 0 bases at J, with 20 bases between the two ends. This CDR3 region has 17 residues. Germline V gene data show CDR1 as MNHEY and CDR2 as SMNVEV (reference sequence). The CDR3 here is CASSPPPGRALSYEQYF. In DNA, the CDR3 is TGTGCCAGCAGTCCCCCGCCGGGCAGGGCACTCTCCTACGAGCAGTACTTC.

The genes are TRBV12-3 or TRBV12-4 and TRBJ2-7, with D possibly matching TRBD1 (5 bases). V lost 3 bases and J lost 6, with 15 bases in between. The CDR3 runs to 14 residues. CDR3 DNA sequence: TGTGCCAGCAGTTTCAGGCAGGGTCCGATCGAGCAGTACTTC. It encodes CASSFRQGPIEQYF.

The chain is built from TRBV7-9 and TRBJ2-1; D remains unclear. CDR3 size: 15 residues. Per germline, CDR1 SEHNR and CDR2 FQNEAQ (reference sequence). Trimming removed 4 bases from V and 0 bases from J, with 10 bases in between. The CDR3 DNA reads TGTGCCAGCAGCTGGGATACGGGCTCCTACAATGAGCAGTTCTTC. Amino acids: CASSWDTGSYNEQFF.

The chain links TRBV5-4 to TRBJ2-7; perhaps TRBD1 as D (5 bases). The CDR3 runs to 16 residues. Trimming shortened V by 0 bases and J by 0 bases, and 13 bases separated the two germline ends. Germline V gene lookup returns CDR1 SGHNT and CDR2 YYREEE (reference sequence). Here the CDR3 reads CASSLGTKRGSYEQYF. In nucleotides, the CDR3 is TGTGCCAGCAGCTTGGGGACAAAAAGAGGCTCCTACGAGCAGTACTTC.

As concerns this clonotype: One end of the junction is discordant with germline, which a read error may explain. This rearrangement joins TRBV2 to TRBJ2-4; D tentatively reads TRBD1 or TRBD2 (5 bases each). The CDR3 is made up of 12 amino acids. Germline loops: CDR1 SNHLY, CDR2 FYNNEI. The CDR3 bases are TGTGCCAGCGGTGATGGGGGAAACATTCAGTACTTC. Amino acid sequence: CASGDGGNIQYF.

V gene TRBV4-3 combines with J gene TRBJ2-2, with D unresolved. Looked up from germline, CDR1 is LGHNA and CDR2 is YSLEER. V gave up 0 bases and J gave up 6 bases, with 14 bases separating them. The CDR3 spans 16 residues. The CDR3 loop reads CASSQDPSLTSGELFF. The DNA for the CDR3 is TGCGCCAGCAGCCAAGATCCCAGTTTAACGTCCGGGGAGCTGTTTTTT.

The V call is TRBV12-3 or TRBV12-4, the J call TRBJ2-5; TRBD1 is a possible D gene (6 bases). V lost 6 bases and J 7 bases, leaving 30 bases between the germline ends. This CDR3 is built from 18 residues. In nucleotides, the CDR3 is TGTGCCAGCAGCCGTGTAGGGATACGGACAGCCCGAGGAGGGACCCAGTACTTC. This encodes CASSRVGIRTARGGTQYF.

V is TRBV9 and J is TRBJ2-5; tentatively, D is TRBD1 (5 bases). The J call may be faulty, since TRBJ2-7 better matches the DNA end. The length of the CDR3 is 14 residues. CDR1 and CDR2 (germline): SGDLS, YYNGEE. The CDR3 spells CASSPSGLSNEQYF. DNA for the CDR3: TGTGCCAGCAGCCCATCAGGGCTTAGCAACGAGCAGTACTTC.

This clonotype was observed a few times. This chain connects TRBV19 to TRBJ2-1, with D perhaps given as TRBD1 or TRBD2 (5 bases each). V lost 3 bases to trimming and J lost 2 bases, with 11 bases between them. Germline-derived CDR1 and CDR2 are LNHDA and SQIVND (reference sequence). This CDR3 is 15 amino acids long. CDR3 loop: CASSIPGRAYNEQFF. DNA for the CDR3: TGTGCCAGTAGTATTCCGGGACGGGCCTACAATGAGCAGTTCTTC.

This clonotype was picked up a small number of times. This chain uses TRBV7-2 with TRBJ2-2; D is undetermined. The length of the CDR3 is 15 residues. The V end was cut by 1 base, the J end by 3 bases, with 9 bases between. CDR1 and CDR2 (germline): SGHTA, FQGNSA. CDR3: CASSLVGRYTGELFF. CDR3 DNA sequence: TGTGCCAGCAGCTTAGTAGGCAGATACACCGGGGAGCTGTTTTTT.